Listed here are 32 T cell receptor beta chains from one sample, sequenced in a study of T cells in Graves' hyperthyroidism and ophthalmopathy. TCR beta CDR3 regions were amplified from RNA. HTBI primers drove first-round RT-PCR of the TCR CDR3. TCRdb re-called the multiplex PCR reads through MiXCR, storing one row per CDR3 protein. The repertoire holds over 45,000 distinct CDR3 sequences, with 40% to 55% as singletons. What was sequenced was blood. The source is a woman under 40 with Graves' ophthalmopathy.

Written as DNA, the CDR3 is TGTGCCAGCAGTATAAATATCGCTCAGCCCCAGCATTTT. It translates to CASSINIAQPQHF. The rearrangement links TRBV12-3 or TRBV12-4 to TRBJ1-5; D unresolved. This CDR3 has 13 amino acids. V shed 5 bases and J shed 6 bases, with 11 bases lying between them.

This clonotype was observed many times. The J gene is TRBJ2-5, the V gene TRBV9; 8 bases match TRBD1. Germline-derived CDR1 and CDR2 are SGDLS and YYNGEE. The V gene end was trimmed by 0 bases and the J gene end by 3 bases; junction bases not matched to a gene: 1. The CDR3 totals 14 residues. The CDR3 DNA is TGTGCCAGCAGCGTAGAACAGGGGGAAGAGACCCAGTACTTC. Protein sequence: CASSVEQGEETQYF.

The chain links TRBV20-1 to TRBJ2-7; no reliable D call. V shed 1 base and J shed 3 bases, with 4 bases lying between them. The CDR3 covers 11 residues. The germline V gene has CDR1 DFQATT and CDR2 SNEGSKA (reference sequence). CDR3 coding DNA: TGCAGTGCTAGAGCGGACTACGAGCAGTACTTC. Amino acids: CSARADYEQYF.

This clonotype was recorded many times. The chain uses TRBV19 and TRBJ2-3; D is perhaps TRBD1 (6 bases). CDR1 and CDR2 from the germline V gene are LNHDA and SQIVND (reference sequence). Trimming left V 5 bases short and J 0 bases short, with 12 bases between. The CDR3 runs to 15 residues. In DNA, the CDR3 is TGTGCCAGTAGTTCTATGGGACAAAGCACAGATACGCAGTATTTT. Protein sequence: CASSSMGQSTDTQYF.

The rearrangement uses TRBV2 and TRBJ2-7; D may be TRBD1 or TRBD2 (7 bases each). Trimming removed 8 bases from V and 3 bases from J, with 20 bases in between. This CDR3 contains 15 residues. Germline V gene data show CDR1 as SNHLY and CDR2 as FYNNEI. CDR3 sequence reads: CASGRGGARHYEQYF. In nucleotides, the CDR3 is TGTGCCAGCGGCAGGGGGGGGGCCCGACACTACGAGCAGTACTTC.

There are many counts of this clonotype. The J gene is TRBJ2-1, the V gene TRBV10-2, with D hard to call. Germline lookup yields CDR1 WSHSY and CDR2 SAAADI. The CDR3 is 13 amino acids. The V end lost 3 bases, the J end lost 9 bases, and 12 bases lay between the germline ends. CDR3 DNA sequence: TGCGCCAGCAGTGATTTGATCCTATTTGAGCAGTTCTTC. This translates into CASSDLILFEQFF.

Note on this clonotype: The junction departs from the called germline gene at one end, perhaps through a read error. This chain connects TRBV2 to TRBJ1-4; the D gene is possibly TRBD1 (5 bases). CDR3 length: 15 residues. Looked up from germline, CDR1 is SNHLY and CDR2 is FYNNEI. The DNA of the CDR3 is TGTGCCAGCAGTCGGCGTCAGGGACGAAGTGAAGAACTGTTTTTT. Translated: CASSRRQGRSEELFF.

The chain employs TRBV2 and TRBJ2-3; D may be TRBD1 or TRBD2 (7 bases each). The length of the CDR3 is 20 residues. Looked up from germline, CDR1 is SNHLY and CDR2 is FYNNEI. The germline V and J ends were trimmed by 4 bases and 0 bases, with 26 bases remaining between them. CDR3 nucleotides: TGTGCCAGCAGTGGACCCGGGACAGTGAGTATGCGGGGGAGCACAGATACGCAGTATTTT. Its protein product is CASSGPGTVSMRGSTDTQYF.

For this clonotype: This may be a read error: a much more frequent sequence differs by one nucleotide. The chain couples TRBV2 to TRBJ2-7; 12 bases align to TRBD1. Trimming removed 8 bases from V and 6 bases from J; junction bases left unmatched: 11. CDR3 length: 15 amino acids. CDR1 is SNHLY, CDR2 FYNNEI, per germline. The CDR3 DNA sequence: TGTGCCAGCGGATCCCTTGGGACAGGGGGCTCCGAGCAGTACTTC. This encodes CASGSLGTGGSEQYF.

This clonotype showed up many times. The chain combines TRBV20-1 with TRBJ1-5; a weak D match, TRBD1 (5 bases). Germline-derived CDR1 and CDR2 are DFQATT and SNEGSKA (reference sequence). With 3 bases removed from V and 5 bases from J, the gap between germline ends came to 11 bases. The CDR3 runs to 13 residues. In nucleotides, the CDR3 is TGCAGTGCTAGCCGGGGGGAGGATCAGCCCCAGCATTTT. It specifies CSASRGEDQPQHF.

The rearrangement uses TRBV24-1 and TRBJ2-7, with D perhaps matching TRBD1 (6 bases). This CDR3 has 14 residues. Trimming took 6 bases from V and 0 from J, leaving 11 bases between them. CDR1 is KGHDR, CDR2 SFDVKD, per germline. This CDR3 is CATSLTGSSYEQYF. The CDR3 DNA reads as TGTGCCACCAGTTTAACAGGGAGCTCCTACGAGCAGTACTTC.

The chain links TRBV7-6 to TRBJ2-3; no definite D call. V shed 1 base and J shed 0 bases, with 14 bases lying between them. Germline V gene sequence: CDR1 SGHVS, CDR2 FNYEAQ. The CDR3 has 17 amino acids. The CDR3 protein is CASSLVPPAHSTDTQYF. CDR3 coding DNA: TGTGCCAGCAGCTTAGTCCCTCCAGCACATAGCACAGATACGCAGTATTTT.

Comment on this clonotype: It may be a read error: a sequence one base away is much more abundant. The rearrangement links TRBV5-4 to TRBJ2-7, with D perhaps given as TRBD1 or TRBD2 (6 bases each). CDR3 length equals 15 residues. The V gene's germline CDR1 is SGHNT and CDR2 YYREEE (reference sequence). For the CDR3, the DNA is TGTGTCAGCACTAAGGGGGGCGCGAGCGCCTACGAGCAGTACTTC. Its translation: CVSTKGGASAYEQYF.

This chain links TRBV20-1 with TRBJ2-3, with D unclear. V gave up 1 base and J gave up 7 bases, with 9 bases separating them. Germline V gene data show CDR1 as DFQATT and CDR2 as SNEGSKA (reference sequence). This CDR3 is built from 12 residues. The DNA for the CDR3 is TGCAGTGCTAGAGTTCCAGGAAATACGCAGTATTTT. This translates into CSARVPGNTQYF.

As regards this clonotype: This likely comes from a read error, as the CDR3 has no conserved phenylalanine or tryptophan at its end. V usage is TRBV15 and J usage is TRBJ2-7, with 8 bases identical to TRBD2. Germline-derived CDR1 and CDR2 are LNHNV and YYDKDF (reference sequence). The CDR3 is 16 amino acids. With 0 bases clipped from V and 5 bases from J, the junction kept 9 bases outside the gene matches. The CDR3 spells CATSRDLERESNEQYS. CDR3 bases: TGTGCCACCAGCAGAGATCTGGAGCGGGAGTCCAACGAGCAGTACTCC.

The chain joins TRBV20-1 to TRBJ2-2; 7 bases are a match to TRBD1. Germline values: CDR1 DFQATT, CDR2 SNEGSKA (reference sequence). This CDR3 has 15 amino acids. Trimming took 5 bases from V and 0 from J; bases not matched to a gene: 6. The DNA of the CDR3 is TGCAGTGCTCCTCGACAGGGCTCGAACACCGGGGAGCTGTTTTTT. This translates into CSAPRQGSNTGELFF.

The rearrangement links TRBV2 to TRBJ2-2; D not certain. Trimming cost V 7 bases and J 11 bases, with 11 bases left between them. This CDR3 is 11 amino acids long. In germline, CDR1 is SNHLY, CDR2 FYNNEI. DNA for the CDR3: TGTGCCAGCAACCAGAGAGGTGAGCTGTTTTTT. This translates into CASNQRGELFF.

In its sample, this clonotype was seen many times. The chain is built from TRBV4-2 and TRBJ2-5, with D maybe TRBD2 (5 bases). Germline values: CDR1 LGHNA, CDR2 YNFKEQ. V was cut by 0 bases and J by 2 bases, with 19 bases left in between. The CDR3 is 18 residues long. CDR3 in amino acids: CASSQDRATGWLQETQYF. The CDR3 DNA is TGTGCCAGCAGCCAAGATAGGGCTACGGGGTGGCTGCAAGAGACCCAGTACTTC.

This clonotype was seen ten or more times. This rearrangement joins TRBV9 to TRBJ1-2, with unresolved D. Deletions cut 0 bases from V and 2 bases from J, with 14 bases between. This CDR3 is 16 amino acids long. Germline CDR1 reads SGDLS; CDR2 reads YYNGEE. The CDR3 DNA sequence: TGTGCCAGCAGCGTAGGAGGGAGTTCTCTAAACTATGGCTACACCTTC. It is translated as CASSVGGSSLNYGYTF.

The table lists this clonotype with many counts. The chain links TRBV19 to TRBJ1-6; 7 bases align to TRBD1. Germline CDR1 and CDR2: LNHDA and SQIVND (reference sequence). J lost 6 bases, V lost 7 bases, and 12 bases had no gene match. The CDR3 loop spans 16 amino acids. CDR3 loop: CASTTGTAMTNSPLHF. DNA for the CDR3: TGTGCCAGTACCACCGGGACAGCTATGACTAATTCACCCCTCCACTTT.

This clonotype was seen ten or more times. The J gene is TRBJ1-2, the V gene TRBV5-1; perhaps TRBD1 as D (6 bases). The germline CDR1 and CDR2 sequences are SGHRS and YFSETQ. V gave up 0 bases and J gave up 8 bases, with 20 bases separating them. The CDR3 has 16 residues. This chain's CDR3 is CASSLGGAGNVEGYTF. The CDR3 DNA follows: TGCGCCAGCAGCTTGGGGGGGGCAGGAAATGTGGAGGGCTACACCTTC.

This chain connects TRBV7-2 to TRBJ1-1; D may be TRBD1 (5 bases). The CDR3 totals 16 residues. Trimming shortened V by 5 bases and J by 6 bases, and 22 bases separated the two germline ends. The germline V gene has CDR1 SGHTA and CDR2 FQGNSA. The CDR3 nucleotides read TGTGCCAGCAGCCAAGATCGATTGGGGGGGATGTCTGAAGCTTTCTTT. Amino acid sequence: CASSQDRLGGMSEAFF.

This clonotype was picked up one time. One junction end disagrees with the germline gene, perhaps due to a read error. The J gene is TRBJ2-2, the V gene TRBV11-3; D perhaps matches TRBD1 (6 bases). Germline V lookup: CDR1 SGHNT, CDR2 YENEEA. This CDR3 is 13 amino acids long. The DNA for the CDR3 is TGTGCCAGCTGCTTTATGGGGGCCTGGGAGCTGTTTTTT. This sequence encodes CASCFMGAWELFF.

V is TRBV20-1 and J is TRBJ1-1; D call uncertain. CDR1 DFQATT and CDR2 SNEGSKA come from the germline V gene (reference sequence). The CDR3 consists of 15 residues. Trimming shortened V by 5 bases and J by 0 bases, and 16 bases separated the two germline ends. DNA for the CDR3: TGCAGTGCTGAGAGTAGCGCGGATCTGAACACTGAAGCTTTCTTT. The encoded protein is CSAESSADLNTEAFF.

Points on this clonotype: A clone one base away is much larger, so this may be a read error. The chain links TRBV10-2 to TRBJ2-3; 7 bases agree with TRBD2. Germline V gene lookup returns CDR1 WSHSY and CDR2 SAAADI. The CDR3 totals 14 residues. The CDR3 loop is CACSDWTSIGTQYF. The CDR3 DNA reads TGCGCCTGCAGTGATTGGACTAGTATAGGTACGCAGTATTTT.

This clonotype is termed medium-sized (0.01 to 0.1%). V gene TRBV20-1 combines with J gene TRBJ1-6; 8 nucleotides agree with TRBD1. After removal of 7 bases from V and 7 bases from J, the junction contained 6 bases not matched to a gene. Germline CDR1 and CDR2: DFQATT and SNEGSKA (reference sequence). The CDR3 runs to 13 residues. The CDR3 DNA reads as TGCAGTGGAGCGGGACAGGTCAATTCACCCCTCCACTTT. Amino acids: CSGAGQVNSPLHF.

This clonotype has a single count. V is TRBV5-6 and J is TRBJ1-1, with D maybe TRBD1 (5 bases). The CDR3 length is 13 residues. From germline, CDR1 is SGHDT and CDR2 YYEEEE. V was pared by 4 bases and J by 1 base, with 8 bases between. The CDR3 protein is CASSHQGNTEAFF. The CDR3 DNA is TGTGCCAGCAGCCACCAGGGGAACACTGAAGCTTTCTTT.

This clonotype was found many times. The chain combines TRBV9 with TRBJ1-1; TRBD1 might be the D (5 bases). The CDR3 has 13 residues. Trimming left V 4 bases short and J 2 bases short, with 9 bases between. CDR1 SGDLS and CDR2 YYNGEE come from the germline V gene. The CDR3 bases are TGTGCCAGCAGCTCAAGGGGCAACACTGAAGCTTTCTTT. Protein product: CASSSRGNTEAFF. Looking up the rest from reference TRBV9 and TRBJ1-1 gives the full variable domain: DSGVTQTPKHLITATGQRVTLRCSPRSGDLSVYWYQQSLDQGLQFLIQYYNGEERAKGNILERFSAQQFPDLHSELNLSSLELGDSALYFCASSSRGNTEAFFGQGTRLTVV.

This clonotype has at least ten counts. The chain couples TRBV2 to TRBJ2-2, with unresolved D. In germline, CDR1 is SNHLY, CDR2 FYNNEI. CDR3 size: 13 residues. Trimming removed 2 bases from V and 4 bases from J, with 5 bases in between. The CDR3 region has the DNA TGTGCCAGCAGTGAACTAATCACCGGGGAGCTGTTTTTT. Protein: CASSELITGELFF.

Ten or more counts support this clonotype. The rearrangement links TRBV19 to TRBJ1-2, with 10 bases lining up with TRBD1. The V gene end was trimmed by 4 bases and the J gene end by 5 bases; junction bases not matched to a gene: 13. The CDR3 consists of 17 residues. Germline V gene lookup returns CDR1 LNHDA and CDR2 SQIVND (reference sequence). CDR3 nucleotides: TGTGCCAGTAGTACGGGACAGGGGCTCCGAAGCAGATATGGCTACACCTTC. Protein: CASSTGQGLRSRYGYTF. The complete variable domain, with remaining parts taken from reference TRBV19 and TRBJ1-2, reads DGGITQSPKYLFRKEGQNVTLSCEQNLNHDAMYWYRQDPGQGLRLIYYSQIVNDFQKGDIAEGYSVSREKKESFPLTVTSAQKNPTAFYLCASSTGQGLRSRYGYTFGSGTRLTVV.

This clonotype was seen many times. The chain links TRBV6-1 to TRBJ2-3, with D perhaps being TRBD1 or TRBD2 (5 bases each). The CDR3 totals 17 residues. CDR1 and CDR2 from the germline V gene are MNHNS and SASEGT. Trimming stripped 5 bases from V and 2 bases from J, with 20 bases between. CDR3 coding DNA: TGTGCCAGCAGTCTGGGGGTAGACAGTACCGACACAGATACGCAGTATTTT. Its translation: CASSLGVDSTDTDTQYF.

This clonotype came up many times. This chain joins TRBV7-9 and TRBJ2-7, with a weak D call TRBD1 (6 bases). V was trimmed by 2 bases and J by 6 bases, leaving 11 bases between them. Germline-derived CDR1 and CDR2 are SEHNR and FQNEAQ (reference sequence). The CDR3 runs to 13 residues. For the CDR3, the DNA is TGTGCCAGCAGCTTAAACAGGGCTCTCGAGCAGTACTTC. Translating it yields CASSLNRALEQYF. Full variable domain (outside the CDR3, taken from reference TRBV7-9 and TRBJ2-7): DTGVSQNPRHKITKRGQNVTFRCDPISEHNRLYWYRQTLGQGPEFLTYFQNEAQLEKSRLLSDRFSAERPKGSFSTLEIQRTEQGDSAMYLCASSLNRALEQYFGPGTRLTVT.